This is a list of T cell receptor beta chains from one sample in a study of CD8 T cells in ankylosing spondylitis. MiXCR was run by TCRdb on the 5' RACE reads, yielding one entry per CDR3 protein. Of 750,000 to 850,000 distinct CDR3 sequences in the sample, around 11% were seen once. Sequencing was done on a sample of blood, either unsorted or a sorted T cell fraction (not recorded which). The receptors derive from a male donor with ankylosing spondylitis. The CDR3 runs from the conserved cysteine through the conserved F or W. The D gene is left open where the match is weak. Clone sizes are given selectively: once, few, many, or a class where the clone is expanded.

size	V	J	D	CDR3	DNA
once	TRBV10-2	TRBJ2-2	NA	CASSPGQLFTGELFF	TGCGCCAGCAGCCCGGGACAATTATTCACCGGGGAGCTGTTTTTT
NA	TRBV6-1	TRBJ1-1	NA	CASSERPFGAEAFF	TGTGCCAGCAGTGAAAGGCCCTTCGGCGCTGAAGCTTTCTTT
NA	TRBV5-5	TRBJ2-1	NA	CASSPLDREQFF	TGTGCCAGCAGCCCCCTCGACCGGGAGCAGTTCTTC
NA	TRBV15	TRBJ2-1	NA	CATSSRGPSLYNEQFF	TGCGCCACCAGCTCGCGAGGACCTTCCCTCTACAATGAGCAGTTCTTC
NA	TRBV7-2	TRBJ1-2	NA	CASSLVGPLQYGYTF	TGTGCCAGCAGCTTAGTTGGGCCGCTCCAGTATGGCTACACCTTC
NA	TRBV6-2/TRBV6-3	TRBJ1-1	TRBD1	CASSYEAGGFMNTEAFF	TGTGCCAGCAGTTACGAGGCAGGGGGCTTTATGAACACTGAAGCTTTCTTT
NA	TRBV4-2	TRBJ2-7	NA	CASSQDFRLATYEQYF	TGTGCCAGCAGCCAAGATTTCAGATTGGCCACCTACGAGCAGTACTTC
NA	TRBV20-1	TRBJ2-7	NA	CSAASGYEQYF	TGCAGTGCAGCTTCGGGCTACGAGCAGTACTTC
many	TRBV12-3/TRBV12-4	TRBJ2-3	NA	CASSFGARDTDTQYF	TGTGCCAGCAGTTTTGGGGCGCGAGACACAGATACGCAGTATTTT
many	TRBV12-3/TRBV12-4	TRBJ1-2	NA	CASSPRVGNYGYTF	TGTGCCAGCAGTCCTAGGGTGGGGAACTATGGCTACACCTTC
NA	TRBV18	TRBJ2-5	NA	CASSPLSGAAGTQYF	TGTGCCAGCTCACCACTCTCCGGGGCAGCGGGGACCCAGTACTTC
NA	TRBV12-3/TRBV12-4	TRBJ1-6	TRBD1	CASRFRDRYNSPLHF	TGTGCCAGCAGATTTAGGGACAGATATAATTCACCCCTCCACTTT
many	TRBV10-3	TRBJ1-3	TRBD1	CATIAQRGHGNTIYF	TGTGCCACCATCGCCCAAAGGGGGCATGGAAACACCATATATTTT
few	TRBV5-6	TRBJ1-2	NA	CASSLGVDMNYGYTF	TGTGCCAGCAGCTTGGGTGTGGACATGAACTATGGCTACACCTTC
many	TRBV20-1	TRBJ1-4	NA	CSAPDGTNEKLFF	TGCAGTGCACCGGACGGAACTAATGAAAAACTGTTTTTT
NA	TRBV20-1	TRBJ1-5	NA	CSASRGSDDQPQHF	TGCAGTGCTAGCAGGGGATCAGACGATCAGCCCCAGCATTTT
NA	TRBV5-5	TRBJ2-3	TRBD2	CASSGGLRCGGDTQYF	TGTGCCAGCAGCGGCGGACTCCGATGCGGGGGAGATACGCAGTATTTT
few	TRBV30	TRBJ2-2	NA	CAWSGEAPPNTGELFF	TGTGCCTGGAGTGGGGAGGCTCCCCCGAACACCGGGGAGCTGTTTTTT
few	TRBV2	TRBJ1-2	NA	CASKRADYGYTF	TGTGCCAGCAAGAGGGCGGATTATGGCTACACCTTC
NA	TRBV5-5	TRBJ2-7	TRBD1	CASSSTTGFSYEQYF	TGTGCCAGCAGTTCTACGACAGGGTTCTCCTACGAGCAGTACTTC
NA	TRBV10-3	TRBJ2-7	NA	CAITTGRGVDEQYF	TGTGCCATCACTACGGGCCGAGGGGTCGACGAGCAGTACTTC
NA	TRBV20-1	TRBJ2-7	TRBD2	CSAFPGLAVYEQYF	TGCAGTGCTTTCCCGGGACTAGCGGTTTACGAGCAGTACTTC
NA	TRBV5-6	TRBJ2-4	NA	CASSWKGENIQYF	TGTGCCAGCAGCTGGAAGGGTGAAAACATTCAGTACTTC
few	TRBV7-2	TRBJ2-7	TRBD2	CASSLETSGSINEQYF	TGTGCCAGCAGCTTAGAAACTAGCGGGAGCATAAACGAGCAGTACTTC
NA	TRBV29-1	TRBJ2-5	TRBD1	CSVGRGQGETQYF	TGCAGCGTTGGCAGGGGGCAGGGAGAGACCCAGTACTTC
NA	TRBV27	TRBJ2-1	TRBD2	CASSLWGTSDEQFF	TGTGCCAGCAGTTTATGGGGGACTAGCGATGAGCAGTTCTTC